Shown below are 3 T cell receptor beta chains from a single sample sequenced in a study of blood T cells in healthy people across ages. A second PCR, run for roughly 7 to 12 cycles, used a sample-barcoded 5' primer plus a J-beta primer mix. TCRdb analysed the 5' RACE reads with MiXCR anew, one entry per CDR3 protein. Among approximately 1,700,000 distinct CDR3 sequences listed, about two fifths were seen once. Sequenced material: blood. The receptors were sampled from a human donor in good health.

The V call is TRBV12-3 or TRBV12-4, the J call TRBJ1-3; D unclear. This CDR3 is built from 16 residues. V dropped 2 bases and J dropped 4 bases, with 15 bases sitting between them. The CDR3 DNA is TGTGCCAGCAGTTTATCAATCGACATATTAGGAAACACCATATATTTT. Translating it yields CASSLSIDILGNTIYF.

This chain connects TRBV20-1 to TRBJ1-1; 9 bases map to TRBD1. CDR3 size: 13 residues. V lost 5 bases to trimming and J lost 6 bases; unmatched junction nucleotides: 7. Germline V CDR1 and CDR2: DFQATT, SNEGSKA (reference sequence). The CDR3 DNA sequence: TGCAGTGCTTTGACAGGGGGTTTCTCTGAAGCTTTCTTT. Its translation: CSALTGGFSEAFF.

A word on this clonotype: With a much larger clone just one base away, this may be a read error. The CDR3 DNA sequence: TGTGCCAGCAGTTTCCATGGGGGACCCCAGTACTTC. It specifies CASSFHGGPQYF. The rearrangement uses TRBV7-8 and TRBJ2-4; either TRBD1 or TRBD2 may supply D (5 bases each). The CDR3 covers 12 residues. Trimming took 6 bases from V and 13 from J, leaving 16 bases between them. Germline-derived CDR1 and CDR2 are SGHVS and FQNEAQ.